These 21 T cell receptor beta chains originate from one sample sequenced in a study of T cell changes during pregnancy in multiple sclerosis. The assay was immunoSEQ multiplex PCR, and TCRdb's table has in-frame clones only and misses some. The sample includes tens of thousands of clones, 93% seen only once; the top ten take about 1.8%. Specimen: peripheral blood, collected after pregnancy. The receptors shown here come from a female donor with multiple sclerosis, enrolled in a pregnancy study.

This chain joins TRBV19 and TRBJ1-3; D not resolved. Germline V gives CDR1 LNHDA, CDR2 SQIVND (reference sequence). This CDR3 contains 14 residues. V was clipped by 8 bases and J by 3 bases, with 14 bases between them. Here the CDR3 reads CASAGSGFGNTIYF. CDR3 bases: TGTGCCAGTGCGGGGTCGGGGTTTGGAAACACCATATATTTT.

V usage is TRBV18 and J usage is TRBJ2-1; tentative D call: TRBD2 (6 bases). Germline lookup yields CDR1 KGHSH and CDR2 LQKENI. The germline V and J ends were trimmed by 0 bases and 8 bases, with 23 bases remaining between them. The length of the CDR3 is 18 residues. The CDR3 coding sequence is TGTGCCAGCTCACCACCGGTGACGCGGGGCAGGTTTTCGGATGAGCAGTTCTTC. Translated, it gives CASSPPVTRGRFSDEQFF.

The gene calls are TRBV29-1 and TRBJ2-1, with a tentative D call TRBD1 (6 bases). The CDR3 has 14 residues. Trimming left V 2 bases short and J 0 bases short, with 8 bases between. Germline V gives CDR1 SQVTM, CDR2 ANQGSEA. The CDR3 nucleotides are TGCAGCGTTGAACCGGACAGCTCCTACAATGAGCAGTTCTTC. Translated: CSVEPDSSYNEQFF.

In its sample, this clone was seen once. This chain links TRBV7-9 with TRBJ1-2; D ambiguous. This CDR3 comprises 12 residues. The germline V gene has CDR1 SEHNR and CDR2 FQNEAQ (reference sequence). With 5 bases removed from V and 6 bases from J, the gap between germline ends came to 10 bases. The CDR3 nucleotides read TGTGCCAGCAGCCCTCTTTCTAATGGCTACACCTTC. Amino acids: CASSPLSNGYTF.

The table lists this clone with a count of one. The genes are TRBV4-2 and TRBJ2-2; D is possibly TRBD1 (7 bases). The length of the CDR3 is 16 residues. The V gene lost 2 bases and the J gene lost 10 bases, with 20 bases spanning the gap. Germline V gives CDR1 LGHNA, CDR2 YNFKEQ. The CDR3 spells CASSQLSGGDRAELFF. The CDR3 nucleotides are TGTGCCAGCAGCCAACTCTCCGGGGGAGACAGGGCGGAGCTGTTTTTT.

The chain combines TRBV6-5 with TRBJ2-1; tentative D call: TRBD2 (5 bases). The CDR3 totals 13 residues. The germline CDR1 and CDR2 sequences are MNHEY and SVGAGI. V dropped 7 bases and J dropped 8 bases, with 15 bases sitting between them. CDR3 region: CASTSGPMDEQFF. CDR3 nucleotides: TGTGCCAGCACGAGCGGACCTATGGATGAGCAGTTCTTC.

V is TRBV7-2 and J is TRBJ2-5, with D possibly TRBD1 on 6 matching bases. This CDR3 is built from 14 residues. Trimming removed 1 base at V and 5 bases at J, with 11 bases between. Germline loops: CDR1 SGHTA, CDR2 FQGNSA. The CDR3 is CASSLDSGAETQYF. The CDR3 DNA reads TGTGCCAGCAGCTTAGATTCAGGGGCTGAGACCCAGTACTTC.

V gene TRBV10-3 combines with J gene TRBJ2-5, with D possibly TRBD2 on 6 matching bases. Trimming shortened V by 6 bases and J by 0 bases, and 17 bases separated the two germline ends. CDR1 is ENHRY and CDR2 is SYGVKD in the germline V gene. There are 16 residues in the CDR3. In DNA, the CDR3 is TGTGCCATCAGCAAAAGCTGGGCGGGGAACCAAGAGACCCAGTACTTC. This encodes CAISKSWAGNQETQYF.

V gene TRBV11-2 combines with J gene TRBJ2-4; D gene unclear. The ends were cut back, 5 bases at V and 7 bases at J, with 15 bases in the middle. The length of the CDR3 is 14 residues. Per the germline V gene, CDR1 is SGHAT and CDR2 is FQNNGV. The CDR3 DNA reads TGTGCCAGCAGCCCCCTTGGGCAGTTGAACATTCAGTACTTC. Its translation: CASSPLGQLNIQYF.

The CDR3 region has the DNA TGTGCCAGCAGTTTGAGGTACACAGATACGCAGTATTTT. Translated: CASSLRYTDTQYF. This chain links TRBV28 with TRBJ2-3, with D unresolved. With 3 bases removed from V and 2 bases from J, the gap between germline ends came to 6 bases. Germline CDR1 MDHEN, CDR2 SYDVKM. The CDR3 is 13 residues long.

The chain combines TRBV9 with TRBJ2-7; 10 bases fit TRBD1. CDR1 is SGDLS, CDR2 YYNGEE, per germline. The junction had 2 bases not matched to a gene; V was cut back by 0 bases and J by 2 bases. The CDR3 totals 15 residues. The CDR3 DNA sequence: TGTGCCAGCAGCGTAGGGGACAGGGGTCCCTACGAGCAGTACTTC. This sequence encodes CASSVGDRGPYEQYF.

This clone was observed once. V gene TRBV18 combines with J gene TRBJ2-7; the match to TRBD2 covers 10 bases. Germline values: CDR1 KGHSH, CDR2 LQKENI. This CDR3 has 15 amino acids. V lost 3 bases and J lost 6; bases outside the gene matches: 8. The CDR3 DNA is TGTGCCAGCTCACCGTCGAGCGGGAGGGCCGGCGAGCAGTACTTC. It codes for CASSPSSGRAGEQYF.

The J gene is TRBJ1-1, the V gene TRBV21-1; the D call in the table, TRBD1, was not verified against the DNA. TRBV21-1 constitutes a pseudogene. There are 15 residues in the CDR3. The CDR3 reads CASSKGPQGRTEAFF. The CDR3 region has the DNA TGTGCCAGCAGCAAGGGTCCGCAGGGAAGGACTGAAGCTTTCTTT.

The CDR3 region is CASSLKRQGPYTF. CDR3 DNA sequence: TGTGCCAGCAGCTTAAAAAGACAGGGCCCCTACACCTTC. The chain joins TRBV7-3 to TRBJ1-2, with TRBD1 matching over 7 bases. Germline V CDR1 and CDR2: SGHTA, FQGTGA. The junction had 6 bases not matched to a gene; V was cut back by 1 base and J by 10 bases. The CDR3 spans 13 residues.

J is TRBJ1-2 and V is TRBV2; TRBD1 agrees at 7 bases. From germline, CDR1 is SNHLY and CDR2 FYNNEI. Germline trimming cut 5 bases from V and 0 bases from J; bases unmatched to any gene: 6. The length of the CDR3 is 15 residues. The CDR3 DNA is TGTGCCAGCAGTAGTAGGGACAGAGCTAACTATGGCTACACCTTC. Residues: CASSSRDRANYGYTF.

This chain joins TRBV11-2 and TRBJ2-2, with TRBD1 matching over 7 bases. This CDR3 region has 15 residues. Trimming removed 5 bases from V and 1 base from J; junction bases left unmatched: 4. The germline V gene has CDR1 SGHAT and CDR2 FQNNGV. The CDR3 nucleotides are TGTGCCAGCAGCCTACGGACAGGGAACACCGGGGAGCTGTTTTTT. It specifies CASSLRTGNTGELFF. Supplemented by reference TRBV11-2 and TRBJ2-2, the full variable domain reads EAGVAQSPRYKIIEKRQSVAFWCNPISGHATLYWYQQILGQGPKLLIQFQNNGVVDDSQLPKDRFSAERLKGVDSTLKIQPAKLEDSAVYLCASSLRTGNTGELFFGEGSRLTVL.

The V gene is TRBV14, the J gene TRBJ2-5; D might be TRBD1 (5 bases). The V and J ends lost 4 bases and 4 bases respectively, with 19 bases between them. In germline, CDR1 is SGHDN, CDR2 FVKESK. This CDR3 comprises 16 residues. CDR3 nucleotides: TGTGCCAGCAGCCCCCTGTACATGGGGCCCACAGAGACCCAGTACTTC. Translation: CASSPLYMGPTETQYF.

The chain uses TRBV5-8 and TRBJ1-5, with TRBD1 identical over 7 bases. The CDR3 covers 15 residues. V was pared by 4 bases and J by 0 bases, with 4 bases of the junction left unmatched. Per germline, CDR1 SGHTS and CDR2 YDEGEE. Here the CDR3 DNA reads TGTGCCAGCAGCGTGGGACAGATTAGCAATCAGCCCCAGCATTTT. Protein sequence: CASSVGQISNQPQHF. The full variable domain, in which reference TRBV5-8 and TRBJ1-5 provide the parts outside the CDR3, is EAGVTQSPTHLIKTRGQQATLRCSPISGHTSVYWYQQALGLGLQFLLWYDEGEERNRGNFPPRFSGRQFPNYSSELNVNALELEDSALYLCASSVGQISNQPQHFGDGTRLSIL.

V gene TRBV7-2 combines with J gene TRBJ2-2; 9 bases line up with TRBD2. The CDR3 length is 16 residues. Trimming removed 7 bases from V and 0 bases from J; junction bases left unmatched: 6. The germline CDR1 and CDR2 sequences are SGHTA and FQGNSA. This CDR3 is CASNLAGEANTGELFF. As DNA, the CDR3 is TGTGCCAGCAATTTAGCGGGAGAGGCGAACACCGGGGAGCTGTTTTTT.

The V and J genes are TRBV28 and TRBJ2-7; 11 nucleotides match TRBD2. With V trimmed by 10 bases and J by 5 bases, 10 bases remained unmatched. Germline V CDR1 and CDR2: MDHEN, SYDVKM. This CDR3 has 14 amino acids. CDR3 sequence: CAILTSGDRNEQYF. The CDR3 DNA reads as TGTGCCATCTTGACTAGCGGGGATCGTAACGAGCAGTACTTC. Complete variable domain (other parts from reference TRBV28 and TRBJ2-7): DVKVTQSSRYLVKRTGEKVFLECVQDMDHENMFWYRQDPGLGLRLIYFSYDVKMKEKGDIPEGYSVSREKKERFSLILESASTNQTSMYLCAILTSGDRNEQYFGPGTRLTVT.

The chain recombines TRBV7-9 with TRBJ2-1, with 14 bases fitting TRBD2. Germline values: CDR1 SEHNR, CDR2 FQNEAQ (reference sequence). The CDR3 has 18 amino acids. J lost 4 bases, V lost 5 bases, and 10 bases had no gene match. The CDR3 nucleotides are TGTGCCAGCAGCCCAGGGACTAGCGGGGGAGTGTGGTACAATGAGCAGTTCTTC. It yields the protein CASSPGTSGGVWYNEQFF. The full variable domain, rest sourced from reference TRBV7-9 and TRBJ2-1, is DTGVSQNPRHKITKRGQNVTFRCDPISEHNRLYWYRQTLGQGPEFLTYFQNEAQLEKSRLLSDRFSAERPKGSFSTLEIQRTEQGDSAMYLCASSPGTSGGVWYNEQFFGPGTRLTVL.